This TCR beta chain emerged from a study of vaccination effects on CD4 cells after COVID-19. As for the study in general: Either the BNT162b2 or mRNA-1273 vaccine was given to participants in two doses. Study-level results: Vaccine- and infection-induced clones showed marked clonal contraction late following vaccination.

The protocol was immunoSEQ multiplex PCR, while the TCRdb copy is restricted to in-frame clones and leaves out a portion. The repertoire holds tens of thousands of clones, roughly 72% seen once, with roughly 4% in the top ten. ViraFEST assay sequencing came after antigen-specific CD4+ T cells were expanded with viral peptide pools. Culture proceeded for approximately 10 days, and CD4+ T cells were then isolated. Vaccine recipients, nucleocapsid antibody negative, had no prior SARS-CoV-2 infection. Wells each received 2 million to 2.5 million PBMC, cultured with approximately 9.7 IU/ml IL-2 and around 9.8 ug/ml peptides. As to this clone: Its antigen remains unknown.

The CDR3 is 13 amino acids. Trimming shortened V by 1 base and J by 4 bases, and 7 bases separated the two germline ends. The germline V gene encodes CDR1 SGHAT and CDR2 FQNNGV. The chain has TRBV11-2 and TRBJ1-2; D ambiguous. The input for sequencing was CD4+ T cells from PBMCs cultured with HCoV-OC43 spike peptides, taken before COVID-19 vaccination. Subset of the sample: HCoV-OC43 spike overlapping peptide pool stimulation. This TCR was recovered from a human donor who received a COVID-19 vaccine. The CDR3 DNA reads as TGTGCCAGCAGCTTAGTTCAGACCTATGGCTACACCTTC. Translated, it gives CASSLVQTYGYTF.